This TCR beta chain was recovered during a study of control samples from healthy donors and cancer patients. Germline CDR1 reads LNHDA; CDR2 reads SQIVND (reference sequence). The CDR3 covers 15 residues. V lost 7 bases, J lost 2 bases, and 15 bases lay in between. Profiled with immunoSEQ multiplex PCR; TCRdb holds only in-frame clones, not every one. The table lists over 85,000 clones, 85% to 90% of them singletons, with about 10% in the top ten. The sequence was obtained from a woman between 50 and 59 years old with colorectal cancer. The chain recombines TRBV19 with TRBJ1-5; unclear D gene. The sequenced material came from PBMCs. CDR3 residues: CASNPQSKGNQPQHF. CDR3 bases: TGTGCCAGTAATCCTCAGTCGAAAGGCAATCAGCCCCAGCATTTT.